This T cell receptor beta chain was captured by sequencing in a study of T cell repertoires in ileal Crohn's disease. About the research overall: Every patient was operated on for stricturing (roughly 60%) or penetrating (about 40%) complications.

Time point of the sample: proximal margin of the surgical specimen (macroscopically non-inflamed). General observations from the study: Sorted CD8 T cells held more high-frequency clones than CD4. Active smokers at surgery had more clonal expansions than non-smokers.

Germline loops: CDR1 SGHKS, CDR2 YYEKEE (reference sequence). The length of the CDR3 is 15 residues. V shed 4 bases, J shed 9 bases, and the junction held 13 bases outside the gene matches. Profiling relied on immunoSEQ multiplex PCR, and the TCRdb table lists in-frame clones only, not all of them. The sample has 4,500 to 6,500 clones, roughly 80% seen once. About this clone itself: Its antigen is unidentified.

This chain links TRBV5-5 with TRBJ1-5; 7 nucleotides align to TRBD1. The specimen sequenced was ileal tissue. The source of this sequence is an adult with Crohn's disease. In nucleotides, the CDR3 is TGTGCCAGCAGCGAACTCCAACAGGGGTTTGGGCCCCAGCATTTT. Amino acids: CASSELQQGFGPQHF.